This T cell receptor (beta chain) appears in the sequencing data of a study of breast tumors, draining lymph nodes, adjacent tissues. TCRdb re-called the multiplex PCR reads through MiXCR, storing one row per CDR3 protein. The repertoire holds some 200,000 distinct CDR3 sequences, with 31% as singletons. Findings and limits, study-wide: Luminal-like breast cancer showed significantly higher tumor–nontumor repertoire similarity than basal-like. Tumor TCR diversity was below lymph nodes but above nontumor tissue. Most tumor T cells seemingly derive from lymph node, then expand in tumor. That most tumor T cells come from lymph nodes remained unproven.

Axillary draining lymph nodes of breast cancer patients supplied the node samples. CDR3 length: 13 residues. V was cut by 7 bases and J by 2 bases, with 11 bases left in between. This clonotype appeared many times. Its matching antigen is unknown. This TCR was sampled from a female donor with breast cancer. Some clones in this sample may be carry-over from other donors' samples. Sequenced material: axillary lymph node tissue. The chain links TRBV12-3 or TRBV12-4 to TRBJ2-5; D may be TRBD2 (5 bases). Written as DNA, the CDR3 is TGTGCCAGCACCCCCCCGGGACAAGAGACCCAGTACTTC. Encoded protein: CASTPPGQETQYF.